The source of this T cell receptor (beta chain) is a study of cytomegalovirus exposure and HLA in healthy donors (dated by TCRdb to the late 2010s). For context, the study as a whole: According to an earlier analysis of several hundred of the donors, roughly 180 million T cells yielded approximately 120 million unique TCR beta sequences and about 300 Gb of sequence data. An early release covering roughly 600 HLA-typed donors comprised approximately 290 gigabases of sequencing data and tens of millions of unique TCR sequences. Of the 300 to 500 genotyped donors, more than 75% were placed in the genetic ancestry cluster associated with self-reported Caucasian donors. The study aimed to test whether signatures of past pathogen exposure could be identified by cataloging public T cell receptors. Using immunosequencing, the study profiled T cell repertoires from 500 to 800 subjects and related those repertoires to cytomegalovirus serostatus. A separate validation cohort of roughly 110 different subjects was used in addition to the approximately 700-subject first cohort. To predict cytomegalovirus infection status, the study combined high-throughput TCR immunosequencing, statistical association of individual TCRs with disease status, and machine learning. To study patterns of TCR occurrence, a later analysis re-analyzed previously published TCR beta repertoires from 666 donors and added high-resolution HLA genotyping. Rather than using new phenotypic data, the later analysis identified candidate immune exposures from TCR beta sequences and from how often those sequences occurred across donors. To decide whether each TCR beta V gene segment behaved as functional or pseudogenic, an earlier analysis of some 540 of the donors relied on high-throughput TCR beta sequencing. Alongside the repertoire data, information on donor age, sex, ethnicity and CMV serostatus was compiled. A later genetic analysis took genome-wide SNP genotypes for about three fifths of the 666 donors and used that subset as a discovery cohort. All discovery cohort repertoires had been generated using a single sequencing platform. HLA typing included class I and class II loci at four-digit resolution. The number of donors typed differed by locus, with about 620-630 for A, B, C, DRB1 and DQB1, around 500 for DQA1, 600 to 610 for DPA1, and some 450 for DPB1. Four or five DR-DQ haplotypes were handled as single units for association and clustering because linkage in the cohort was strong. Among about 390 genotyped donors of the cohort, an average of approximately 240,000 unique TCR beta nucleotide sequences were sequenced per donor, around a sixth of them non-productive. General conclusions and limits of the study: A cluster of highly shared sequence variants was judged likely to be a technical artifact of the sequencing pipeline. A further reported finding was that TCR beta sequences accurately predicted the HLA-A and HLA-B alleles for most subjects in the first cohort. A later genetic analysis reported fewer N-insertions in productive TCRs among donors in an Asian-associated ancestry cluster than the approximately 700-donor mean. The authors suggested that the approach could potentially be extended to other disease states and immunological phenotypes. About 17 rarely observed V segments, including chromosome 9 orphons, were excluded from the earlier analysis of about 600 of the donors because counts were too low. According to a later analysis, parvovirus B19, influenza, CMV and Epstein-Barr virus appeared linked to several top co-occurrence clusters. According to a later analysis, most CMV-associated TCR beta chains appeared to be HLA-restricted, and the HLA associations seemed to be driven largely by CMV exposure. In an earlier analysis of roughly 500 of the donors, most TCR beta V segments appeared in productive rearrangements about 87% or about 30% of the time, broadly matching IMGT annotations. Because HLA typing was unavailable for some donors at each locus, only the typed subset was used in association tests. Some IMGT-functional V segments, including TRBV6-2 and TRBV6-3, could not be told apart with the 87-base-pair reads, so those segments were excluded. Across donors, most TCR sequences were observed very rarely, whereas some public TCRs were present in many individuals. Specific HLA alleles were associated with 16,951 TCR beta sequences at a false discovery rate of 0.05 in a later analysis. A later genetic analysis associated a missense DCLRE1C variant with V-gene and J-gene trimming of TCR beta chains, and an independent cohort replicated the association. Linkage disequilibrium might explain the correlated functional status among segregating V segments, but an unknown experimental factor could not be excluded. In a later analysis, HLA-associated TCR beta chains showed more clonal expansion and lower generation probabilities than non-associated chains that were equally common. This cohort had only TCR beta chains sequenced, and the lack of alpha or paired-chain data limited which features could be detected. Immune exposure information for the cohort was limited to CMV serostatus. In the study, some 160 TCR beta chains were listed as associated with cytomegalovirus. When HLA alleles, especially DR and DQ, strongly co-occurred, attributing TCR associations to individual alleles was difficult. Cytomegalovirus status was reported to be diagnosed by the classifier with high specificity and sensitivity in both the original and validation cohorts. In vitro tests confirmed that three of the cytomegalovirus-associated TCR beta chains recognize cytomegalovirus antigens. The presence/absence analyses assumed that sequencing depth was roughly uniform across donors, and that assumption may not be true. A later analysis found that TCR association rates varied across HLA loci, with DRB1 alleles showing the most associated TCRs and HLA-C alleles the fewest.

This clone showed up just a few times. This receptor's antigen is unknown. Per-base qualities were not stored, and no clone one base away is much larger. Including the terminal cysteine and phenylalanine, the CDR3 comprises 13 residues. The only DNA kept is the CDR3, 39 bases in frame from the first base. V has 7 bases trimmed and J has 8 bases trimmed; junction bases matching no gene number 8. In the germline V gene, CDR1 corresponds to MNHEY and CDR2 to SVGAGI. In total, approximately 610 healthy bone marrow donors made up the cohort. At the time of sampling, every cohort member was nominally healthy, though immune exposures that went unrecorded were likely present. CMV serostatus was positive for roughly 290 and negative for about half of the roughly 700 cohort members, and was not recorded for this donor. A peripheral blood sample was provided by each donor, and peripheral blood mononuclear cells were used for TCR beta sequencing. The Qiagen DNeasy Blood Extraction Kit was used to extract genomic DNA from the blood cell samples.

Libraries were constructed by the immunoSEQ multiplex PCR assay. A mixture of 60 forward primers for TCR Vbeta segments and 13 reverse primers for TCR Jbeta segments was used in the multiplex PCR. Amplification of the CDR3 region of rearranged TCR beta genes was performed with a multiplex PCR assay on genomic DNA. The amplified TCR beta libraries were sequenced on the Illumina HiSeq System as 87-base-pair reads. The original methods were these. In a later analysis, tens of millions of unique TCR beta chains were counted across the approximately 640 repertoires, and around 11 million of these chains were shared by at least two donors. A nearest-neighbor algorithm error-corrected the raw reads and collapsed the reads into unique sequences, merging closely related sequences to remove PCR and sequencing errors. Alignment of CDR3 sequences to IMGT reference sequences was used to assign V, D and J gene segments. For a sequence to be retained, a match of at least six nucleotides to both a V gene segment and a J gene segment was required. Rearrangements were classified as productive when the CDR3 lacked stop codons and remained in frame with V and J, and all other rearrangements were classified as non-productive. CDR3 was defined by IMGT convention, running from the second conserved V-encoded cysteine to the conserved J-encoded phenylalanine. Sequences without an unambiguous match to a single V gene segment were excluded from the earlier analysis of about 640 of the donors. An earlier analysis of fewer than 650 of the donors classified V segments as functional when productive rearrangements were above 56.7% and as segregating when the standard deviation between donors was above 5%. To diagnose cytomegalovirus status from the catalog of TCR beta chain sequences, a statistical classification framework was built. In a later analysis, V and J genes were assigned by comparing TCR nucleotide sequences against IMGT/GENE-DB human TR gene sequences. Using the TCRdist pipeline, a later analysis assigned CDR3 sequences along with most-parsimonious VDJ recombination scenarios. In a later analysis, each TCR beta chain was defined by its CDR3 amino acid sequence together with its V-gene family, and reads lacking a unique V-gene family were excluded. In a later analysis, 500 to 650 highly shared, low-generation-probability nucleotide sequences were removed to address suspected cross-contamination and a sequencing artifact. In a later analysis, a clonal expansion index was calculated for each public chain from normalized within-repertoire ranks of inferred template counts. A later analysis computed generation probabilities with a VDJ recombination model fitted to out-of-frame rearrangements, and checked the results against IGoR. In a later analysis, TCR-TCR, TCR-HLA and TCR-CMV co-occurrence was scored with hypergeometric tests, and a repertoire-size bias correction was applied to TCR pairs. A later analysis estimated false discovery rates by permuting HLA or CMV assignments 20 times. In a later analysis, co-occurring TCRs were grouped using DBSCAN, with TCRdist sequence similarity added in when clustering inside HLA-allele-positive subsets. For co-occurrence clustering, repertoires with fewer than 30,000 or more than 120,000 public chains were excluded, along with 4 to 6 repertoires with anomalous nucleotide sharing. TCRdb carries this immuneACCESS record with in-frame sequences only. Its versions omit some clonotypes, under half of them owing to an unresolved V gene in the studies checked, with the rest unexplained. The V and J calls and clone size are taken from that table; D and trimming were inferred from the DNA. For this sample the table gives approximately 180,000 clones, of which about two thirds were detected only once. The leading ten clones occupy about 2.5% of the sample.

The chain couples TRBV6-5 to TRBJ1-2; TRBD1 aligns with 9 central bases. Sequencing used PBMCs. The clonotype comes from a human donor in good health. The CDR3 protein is CASTYRTGEGYTF. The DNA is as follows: TGTGCCAGCACCTACCGGACAGGGGAAGGCTACACCTTC.